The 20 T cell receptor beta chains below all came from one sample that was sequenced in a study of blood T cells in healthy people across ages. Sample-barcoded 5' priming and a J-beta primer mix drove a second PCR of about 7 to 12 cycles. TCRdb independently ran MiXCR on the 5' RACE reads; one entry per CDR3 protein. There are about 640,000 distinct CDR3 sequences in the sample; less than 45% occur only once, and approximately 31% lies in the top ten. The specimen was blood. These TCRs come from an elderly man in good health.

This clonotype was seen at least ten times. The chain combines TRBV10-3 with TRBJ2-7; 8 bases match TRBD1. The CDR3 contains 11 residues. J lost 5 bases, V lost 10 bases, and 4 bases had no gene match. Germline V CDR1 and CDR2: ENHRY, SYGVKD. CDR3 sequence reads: CATTGADEQYF. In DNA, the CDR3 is TGTGCCACGACAGGGGCGGACGAGCAGTACTTC.

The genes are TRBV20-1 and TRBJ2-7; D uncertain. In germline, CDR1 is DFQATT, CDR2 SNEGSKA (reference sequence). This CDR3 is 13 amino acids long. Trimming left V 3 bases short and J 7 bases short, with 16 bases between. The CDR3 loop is CSARDGSGYEQYF. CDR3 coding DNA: TGCAGTGCTAGGGACGGAAGTGGGTATGAGCAGTACTTC.

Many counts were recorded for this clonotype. The CDR3 region is CATSDGGLAVNNEQFF. The CDR3 DNA reads TGTGCCACCAGTGACGGCGGACTAGCGGTTAACAATGAGCAGTTCTTC. The gene calls are TRBV24-1 and TRBJ2-1, with 10 positions matching TRBD2. The CDR3 length is 16 residues. Germline V gene sequence: CDR1 KGHDR, CDR2 SFDVKD. Trimming removed 4 bases from V and 5 bases from J; junction bases left unmatched: 7.

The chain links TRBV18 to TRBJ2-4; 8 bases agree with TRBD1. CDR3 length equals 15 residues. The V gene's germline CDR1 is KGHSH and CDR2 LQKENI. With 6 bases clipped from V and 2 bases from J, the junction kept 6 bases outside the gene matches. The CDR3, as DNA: TGTGCCAGCTCTCAGGACAGGGCGACCAAAAACATTCAGTACTTC. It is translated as CASSQDRATKNIQYF.

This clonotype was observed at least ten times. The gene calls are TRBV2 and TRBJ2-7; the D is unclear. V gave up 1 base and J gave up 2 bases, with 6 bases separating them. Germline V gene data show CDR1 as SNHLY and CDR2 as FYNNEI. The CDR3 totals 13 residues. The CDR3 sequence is CASSEVPPYEQYF. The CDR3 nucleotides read TGTGCCAGCAGTGAAGTACCCCCCTACGAGCAGTACTTC. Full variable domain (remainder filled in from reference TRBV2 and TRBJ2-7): EPEVTQTPSHQVTQMGQEVILRCVPISNHLYFYWYRQILGQKVEFLVSFYNNEISEKSEIFDDQFSVERPDGSNFTLKIRSTKLEDSAMYFCASSEVPPYEQYFGPGTRLTVT.

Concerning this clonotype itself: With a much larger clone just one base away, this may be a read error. CDR3 sequence: CASSSSSAYDGYTF. CDR3 DNA sequence: TGTGCCAGCAGTTCCTCCTCCGCCTACGATGGCTACACCTTC. The V and J genes are TRBV6-6 and TRBJ1-2; D call uncertain. CDR3 size: 14 residues. The V gene lost 4 bases and the J gene lost 6 bases, with 15 bases spanning the gap. The germline CDR1 and CDR2 sequences are MNHNY and SVGAGI (reference sequence).

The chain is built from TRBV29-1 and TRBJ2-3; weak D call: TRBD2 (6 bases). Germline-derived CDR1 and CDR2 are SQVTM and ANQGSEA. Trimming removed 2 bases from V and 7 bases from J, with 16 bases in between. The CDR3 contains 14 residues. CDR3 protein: CSVEQVGGINTQYF. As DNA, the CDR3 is TGCAGCGTTGAACAGGTCGGGGGTATCAATACGCAGTATTTT.

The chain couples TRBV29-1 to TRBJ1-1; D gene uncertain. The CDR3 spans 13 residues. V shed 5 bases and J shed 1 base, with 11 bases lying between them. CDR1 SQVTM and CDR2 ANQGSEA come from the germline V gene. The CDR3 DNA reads TGCAGCGTTTGGGAACGGTCGAACACTGAAGCTTTCTTT. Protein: CSVWERSNTEAFF.

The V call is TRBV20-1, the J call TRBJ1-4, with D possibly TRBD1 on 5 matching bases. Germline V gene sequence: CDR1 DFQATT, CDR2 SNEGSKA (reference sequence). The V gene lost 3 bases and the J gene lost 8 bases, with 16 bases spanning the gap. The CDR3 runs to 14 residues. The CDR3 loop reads CSASVDGAKEKLFF. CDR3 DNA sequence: TGCAGTGCTAGTGTGGACGGGGCGAAGGAAAAACTGTTTTTT.

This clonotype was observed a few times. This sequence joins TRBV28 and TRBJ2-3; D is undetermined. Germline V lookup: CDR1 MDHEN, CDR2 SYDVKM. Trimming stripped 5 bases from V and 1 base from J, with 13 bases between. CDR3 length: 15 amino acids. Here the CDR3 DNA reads TGTGCCAGCAGTCGAACGTACTCGGGCACAGATACGCAGTATTTT. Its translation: CASSRTYSGTDTQYF.

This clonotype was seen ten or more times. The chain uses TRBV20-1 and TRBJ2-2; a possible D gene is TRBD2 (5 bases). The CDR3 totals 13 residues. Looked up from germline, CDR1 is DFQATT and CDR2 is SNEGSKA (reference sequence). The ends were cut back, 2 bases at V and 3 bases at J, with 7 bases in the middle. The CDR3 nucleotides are TGCAGTGCTAGATGGGGAGACACCGGGGAGCTGTTTTTT. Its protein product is CSARWGDTGELFF.

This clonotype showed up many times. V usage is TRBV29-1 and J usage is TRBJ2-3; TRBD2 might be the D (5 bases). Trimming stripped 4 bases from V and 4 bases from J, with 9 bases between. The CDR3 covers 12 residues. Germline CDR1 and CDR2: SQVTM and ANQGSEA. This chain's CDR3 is CSVVGVADTQYF. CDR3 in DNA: TGCAGCGTTGTGGGAGTTGCAGATACGCAGTATTTT.

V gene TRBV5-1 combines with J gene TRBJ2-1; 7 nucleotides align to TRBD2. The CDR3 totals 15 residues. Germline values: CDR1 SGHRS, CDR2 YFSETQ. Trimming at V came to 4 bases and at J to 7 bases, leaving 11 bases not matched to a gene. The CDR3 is CASSPAAGGNNEQFF. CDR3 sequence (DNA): TGCGCCAGCAGCCCCGCTGCCGGGGGGAATAATGAGCAGTTCTTC. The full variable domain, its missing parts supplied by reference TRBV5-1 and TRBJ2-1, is KAGVTQTPRYLIKTRGQQVTLSCSPISGHRSVSWYQQTPGQGLQFLFEYFSETQRNKGNFPGRFSGRQFSNSRSEMNVSTLELGDSALYLCASSPAAGGNNEQFFGPGTRLTVL.

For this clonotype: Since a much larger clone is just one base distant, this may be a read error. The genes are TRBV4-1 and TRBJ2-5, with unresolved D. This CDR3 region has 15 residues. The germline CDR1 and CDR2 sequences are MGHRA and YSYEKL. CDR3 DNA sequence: TGCACCAGCAGCCGAGATGGGGAATTTAGTGAGACCCAGTACTTC. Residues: CTSSRDGEFSETQYF.

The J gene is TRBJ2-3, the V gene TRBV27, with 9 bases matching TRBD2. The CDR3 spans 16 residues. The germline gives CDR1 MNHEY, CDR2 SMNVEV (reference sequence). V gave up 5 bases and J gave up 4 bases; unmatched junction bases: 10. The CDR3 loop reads CASSLSGRLRSDTQYF. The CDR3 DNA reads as TGTGCCAGCAGTCTAAGCGGGAGGTTAAGGTCAGATACGCAGTATTTT.

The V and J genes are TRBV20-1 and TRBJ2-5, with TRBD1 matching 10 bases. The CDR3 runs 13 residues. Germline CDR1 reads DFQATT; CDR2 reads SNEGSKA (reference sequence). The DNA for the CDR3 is TGCAGCCTCAAGACAGGGGGCCGGGAGACCCAGTACTTC. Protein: CSLKTGGRETQYF.

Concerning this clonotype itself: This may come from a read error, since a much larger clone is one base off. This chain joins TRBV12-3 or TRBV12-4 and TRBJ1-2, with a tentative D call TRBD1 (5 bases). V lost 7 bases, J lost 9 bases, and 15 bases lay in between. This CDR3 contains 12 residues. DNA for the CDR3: TGTGCCAGCACCAAGACAGTATCGAGCTACACCTTC. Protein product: CASTKTVSSYTF.

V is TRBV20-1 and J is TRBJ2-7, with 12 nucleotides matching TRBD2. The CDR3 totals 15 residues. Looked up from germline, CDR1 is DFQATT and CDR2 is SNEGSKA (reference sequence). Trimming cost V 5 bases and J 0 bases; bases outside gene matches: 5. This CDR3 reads CSAPKTSGSSYEQYF. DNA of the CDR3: TGCAGTGCTCCGAAGACTAGCGGGAGCTCCTACGAGCAGTACTTC.

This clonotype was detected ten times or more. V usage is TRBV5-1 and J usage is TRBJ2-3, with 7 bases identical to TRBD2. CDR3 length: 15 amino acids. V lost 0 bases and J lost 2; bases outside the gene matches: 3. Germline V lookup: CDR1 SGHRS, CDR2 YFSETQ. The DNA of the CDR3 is TGCGCCAGCAGCTTGGAAGGGACTAACACAGATACGCAGTATTTT. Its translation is CASSLEGTNTDTQYF.

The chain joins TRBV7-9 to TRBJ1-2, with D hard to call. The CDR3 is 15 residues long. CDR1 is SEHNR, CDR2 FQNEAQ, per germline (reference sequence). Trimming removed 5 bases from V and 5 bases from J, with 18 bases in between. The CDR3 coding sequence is TGTGCCAGCAGCAGACCGGCGGCATTAGCGTATGGCTACACCTTC. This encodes CASSRPAALAYGYTF. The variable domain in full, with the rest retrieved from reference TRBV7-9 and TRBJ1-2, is DTGVSQNPRHKITKRGQNVTFRCDPISEHNRLYWYRQTLGQGPEFLTYFQNEAQLEKSRLLSDRFSAERPKGSFSTLEIQRTEQGDSAMYLCASSRPAALAYGYTFGSGTRLTVV.